These 26 T cell receptor beta chains came from one sample sequenced in a study of OX40 agonist ivuxolimab in advanced cancers. Measured with immunoSEQ multiplex PCR; TCRdb has only the in-frame clones, and not every one. Among 70,000 to 85,000 clones listed, approximately 90% were seen once. This sample comprised CD4+ or CD8+ T cells sorted from blood, obtained in a trial of the OX40 agonist ivuxolimab. The receptors come from an adult with an advanced solid tumor such as melanoma, head and neck, liver or kidney cancer.

A single count supports this clone. The chain recombines TRBV18 with TRBJ2-3; TRBD2 is a possible D gene (5 bases). CDR1 is KGHSH and CDR2 is LQKENI in the germline V gene. The CDR3 is 16 residues long. V lost 4 bases and J 5 bases, leaving 19 bases between the germline ends. CDR3 loop: CASSLNRRGKVDTQYF. The CDR3 DNA sequence: TGTGCCAGCTCACTGAACCGCCGAGGGAAAGTAGATACGCAGTATTTT. Full variable domain (remainder filled in from reference TRBV18 and TRBJ2-3): NAGVMQNPRHLVRRRGQEARLRCSPMKGHSHVYWYRQLPEEGLKFMVYLQKENIIDESGMPKERFSAEFPKEGPSILRIQQVVRGDSAAYFCASSLNRRGKVDTQYFGPGTRLTVL.

J is TRBJ2-7 and V is TRBV28; D possibly corresponds to TRBD1 (6 bases). Trimming stripped 7 bases from V and 2 bases from J, with 15 bases between. The CDR3 has 14 residues. Per germline, CDR1 MDHEN and CDR2 SYDVKM. The chain's CDR3 is CASTDGQRTYEQYF. In DNA, the CDR3 is TGTGCCAGCACCGATGGACAGCGAACCTACGAGCAGTACTTC.

The chain joins TRBV4-1 to TRBJ2-1, with 16 bases identical to TRBD2. The CDR3 has 21 amino acids. Per germline, CDR1 MGHRA and CDR2 YSYEKL. With 0 bases clipped from V and 7 bases from J, the junction kept 15 bases outside the gene matches. The CDR3 loop reads CASSQDKGTSGRAFPSNEQFF. The CDR3 DNA reads as TGCGCCAGCAGCCAAGATAAAGGGACTAGCGGGAGGGCCTTCCCAAGTAATGAGCAGTTCTTC.

This chain uses TRBV11-3 with TRBJ2-5; D is possibly TRBD2 (6 bases). Between the trimmed V and J ends, which lost 0 bases and 1 base, there was a span of 12 bases. This CDR3 has 16 amino acids. Per the germline V gene, CDR1 is SGHNT and CDR2 is YENEEA. CDR3 sequence: CASSLDLGEAQETQYF. The CDR3 DNA is TGTGCCAGCAGCTTAGATTTGGGGGAGGCCCAAGAGACCCAGTACTTC. The complete variable domain, with remaining parts taken from reference TRBV11-3 and TRBJ2-5, reads EAGVVQSPRYKIIEKKQPVAFWCNPISGHNTLYWYLQNLGQGPELLIRYENEEAVDDSQLPKDRFSAERLKGVDSTLKIQPAELGDSAVYLCASSLDLGEAQETQYFGPGTRLLVL.

V gene TRBV4-1 combines with J gene TRBJ2-1; the D gene is possibly TRBD2 (6 bases). The CDR3 extends over 15 amino acids. Trimming removed 1 base at V and 0 bases at J, with 7 bases between. Germline V gene sequence: CDR1 MGHRA, CDR2 YSYEKL. The CDR3 bases are TGCGCCAGCAGCCAAGGCGGGATCTCCTACAATGAGCAGTTCTTC. Its translation: CASSQGGISYNEQFF.

The genes are TRBV7-2 and TRBJ2-7; 8 bases are a match to TRBD2. CDR1 is SGHTA, CDR2 FQGNSA, per germline. Germline trimming cut 3 bases from V and 1 base from J; bases unmatched to any gene: 5. CDR3 length equals 15 residues. This CDR3 reads CASSFRAGGSYEQYF. The CDR3 coding sequence is TGTGCCAGCAGCTTCCGGGCGGGAGGTTCCTACGAGCAGTACTTC.

The chain joins TRBV2 to TRBJ2-3, with 10 bases aligning to TRBD2. Unmatched junction bases numbered 8, after V lost 8 bases and J lost 0 bases. This CDR3 contains 16 residues. Germline CDR1 is SNHLY and CDR2 is FYNNEI. CDR3 nucleotides: TGTGCCAGCGCGAATAGCGGGAGGTCTAGCACAGATACGCAGTATTTT. Residues: CASANSGRSSTDTQYF.

The rearrangement uses TRBV7-2 and TRBJ2-2; 10 bases fit TRBD1. The CDR3 runs 15 residues. Germline assignment: CDR1 SGHTA and CDR2 FQGNSA. V shed 7 bases, J shed 7 bases, and the junction held 9 bases outside the gene matches. Here the CDR3 DNA reads TGTGCCAGCAACCCCGGGACAGGGGTGGGCGGGGAGCTGTTTTTT. This codes for CASNPGTGVGGELFF.

The genes are TRBV18 and TRBJ2-3, with 13 bases identical to TRBD2. Germline V gene data show CDR1 as KGHSH and CDR2 as LQKENI. There are 17 residues in the CDR3. V was pared by 4 bases and J by 4 bases, with 8 bases of the junction left unmatched. The CDR3 coding sequence is TGTGCCAGCTCACGACGGACTAGCGGGGGCCACGCAGATACGCAGTATTTT. Translated, it gives CASSRRTSGGHADTQYF.

The chain couples TRBV25-1 to TRBJ2-7; D perhaps matches TRBD1 (6 bases). The germline gives CDR1 MGHDK, CDR2 SYGVNS. V lost 3 bases to trimming and J lost 2 bases, with 17 bases between them. There are 16 residues in the CDR3. CDR3 DNA: TGTGCCAGCAGTGATGGGGACATCTCAGGGGCCTACGAGCAGTACTTC. It yields the protein CASSDGDISGAYEQYF.

Remarks on this clone: This CDR3 is also generated by other DNA sequences in the sample. The J gene is TRBJ2-2, the V gene TRBV4-1, with D perhaps matching TRBD1 (5 bases). The V gene lost 1 base and the J gene lost 1 base, with 7 bases spanning the gap. Per the germline V gene, CDR1 is MGHRA and CDR2 is YSYEKL. The CDR3 is 15 residues long. This chain's CDR3 is CASSQVDRNTGELFF. The CDR3 nucleotides are TGCGCCAGCAGCCAAGTTGACAGGAACACCGGGGAGCTGTTTTTT.

This chain joins TRBV4-2 and TRBJ2-7, with D possibly matching TRBD2 (6 bases). The CDR3 runs 16 residues. Germline V CDR1 and CDR2: LGHNA, YNFKEQ. The V gene lost 0 bases and the J gene lost 1 base, with 13 bases spanning the gap. CDR3: CASSQDWGRSSYEQYF. In nucleotides, the CDR3 is TGTGCCAGCAGCCAAGATTGGGGGAGGTCATCCTACGAGCAGTACTTC.

With regard to this clone: The same CDR3 also results from other DNA sequences found in this sample. The chain joins TRBV11-3 to TRBJ2-7; weak D call: TRBD1 (6 bases). The CDR3 has 14 residues. The V gene lost 6 bases and the J gene lost 0 bases, with 12 bases spanning the gap. Germline lookup yields CDR1 SGHNT and CDR2 YENEEA. The CDR3 spells CASSQQGSSYEQYF. In DNA form, the CDR3 reads TGTGCCAGCAGTCAACAGGGTAGCTCCTACGAGCAGTACTTC.

This clone was observed a handful of times. The gene calls are TRBV7-3 and TRBJ2-7; no reliable D call. CDR3 length equals 13 residues. Germline-derived CDR1 and CDR2 are SGHTA and FQGTGA. The V gene lost 2 bases and the J gene lost 2 bases, with 7 bases spanning the gap. CDR3 amino acids: CASSLDPAYEQYF. In DNA form, the CDR3 reads TGTGCCAGCAGCTTAGACCCAGCCTACGAGCAGTACTTC.

This chain uses TRBV11-3 with TRBJ2-5; unclear D gene. Germline V lookup: CDR1 SGHNT, CDR2 YENEEA. The length of the CDR3 is 11 residues. Trimming stripped 6 bases from V and 3 bases from J, with 5 bases between. As DNA, the CDR3 is TGTGCCAGCAGTAAAGAAGAGACCCAGTACTTC. Protein product: CASSKEETQYF.

The chain couples TRBV25-1 to TRBJ2-4, with D unclear. Germline V gene sequence: CDR1 MGHDK, CDR2 SYGVNS. Trimming took off 3 bases at V and 7 bases at J, with 10 bases between the two ends. The CDR3 runs 13 residues. DNA of the CDR3: TGTGCCAGCAGTGAGCACAGTCGGAACATTCAGTACTTC. Its translation is CASSEHSRNIQYF.

The chain combines TRBV5-1 with TRBJ2-3; 7 positions match TRBD2. This CDR3 is built from 15 residues. With 9 bases clipped from V and 0 bases from J, the junction kept 10 bases outside the gene matches. The germline V gene has CDR1 SGHRS and CDR2 YFSETQ. The CDR3 region is CATQGEGRSTDTQYF. The CDR3 nucleotides are TGCGCCACCCAAGGGGAGGGGAGAAGCACAGATACGCAGTATTTT. The variable domain in full, completed from reference TRBV5-1 and TRBJ2-3, reads KAGVTQTPRYLIKTRGQQVTLSCSPISGHRSVSWYQQTPGQGLQFLFEYFSETQRNKGNFPGRFSGRQFSNSRSEMNVSTLELGDSALYLCATQGEGRSTDTQYFGPGTRLTVL.

The chain couples TRBV7-9 to TRBJ2-7; 14 bases map to TRBD2. Germline assignment: CDR1 SEHNR and CDR2 FQNEAQ (reference sequence). V lost 2 bases, J lost 5 bases, and 5 bases stayed unmatched. This CDR3 is 16 amino acids long. This CDR3 is CASSLRTSGRNNEQYF. As DNA, the CDR3 is TGTGCCAGCAGCTTACGGACTAGCGGGAGGAATAACGAGCAGTACTTC.

V and J are TRBV7-9 and TRBJ2-1, with D perhaps being TRBD1 or TRBD2 (5 bases each). The CDR3 is 16 amino acids. V dropped 5 bases and J dropped 5 bases, with 19 bases sitting between them. CDR1 and CDR2 (germline): SEHNR, FQNEAQ (reference sequence). CDR3 sequence (DNA): TGTGCCAGCAGCCGTCGACCTCTCAGGGACCACAATGAGCAGTTCTTC. The encoded protein is CASSRRPLRDHNEQFF.

The J gene is TRBJ2-1, the V gene TRBV5-1; 13 bases map to TRBD2. The CDR3 is made up of 15 amino acids. V shed 3 bases and J 7 bases; nucleotides not matched to a gene: 4. Germline V CDR1 and CDR2: SGHRS, YFSETQ. CDR3 sequence reads: CASSSGLAGSNEQFF. The CDR3 nucleotides are TGCGCCAGCAGCTCGGGACTAGCGGGATCGAATGAGCAGTTCTTC.

This clone was seen only once. The genes are TRBV19 and TRBJ2-7, with D tentatively TRBD2 (6 bases). Trimming took 10 bases from V and 2 from J, leaving 18 bases between them. CDR3 size: 14 residues. The V gene's germline CDR1 is LNHDA and CDR2 SQIVND (reference sequence). Here the CDR3 reads CATSPGLLTYEQYF. The CDR3 bases are TGTGCCACTTCGCCGGGACTCCTGACCTACGAGCAGTACTTC.

The rearrangement joins TRBV11-2 to TRBJ1-1; D gene uncertain. CDR1 and CDR2 from the germline V gene are SGHAT and FQNNGV. V lost 5 bases to trimming and J lost 0 bases, with 10 bases between them. The CDR3 is 14 residues long. The CDR3 sequence is CASSPNRLNTEAFF. Here the CDR3 DNA reads TGTGCCAGCAGCCCGAATCGGCTGAACACTGAAGCTTTCTTT.

The V gene is TRBV4-2, the J gene TRBJ2-6; no clear D. Trimming left V 5 bases short and J 3 bases short, with 17 bases between. CDR1 and CDR2 from the germline V gene are LGHNA and YNFKEQ. The CDR3 has 17 residues. The CDR3 region is CASSLQASVYGANVLTF. The CDR3 DNA reads TGTGCCAGCAGCTTGCAAGCTTCCGTCTATGGGGCCAACGTCCTGACTTTC.

This clone was recorded only once. The V and J genes are TRBV9 and TRBJ2-3, with D perhaps matching TRBD2 (5 bases). This CDR3 is built from 16 residues. V was cut by 4 bases and J by 3 bases, with 18 bases left in between. CDR1 and CDR2 from the germline V gene are SGDLS and YYNGEE. In DNA, the CDR3 is TGTGCCAGCAGCCCGCGGGCATCCTCGGTAACAGATACGCAGTATTTT. Its translation: CASSPRASSVTDTQYF. The complete variable domain, with remaining parts taken from reference TRBV9 and TRBJ2-3, reads DSGVTQTPKHLITATGQRVTLRCSPRSGDLSVYWYQQSLDQGLQFLIQYYNGEERAKGNILERFSAQQFPDLHSELNLSSLELGDSALYFCASSPRASSVTDTQYFGPGTRLTVL.

CDR3 in amino acids: CASRSGTSVHNEQFF. The CDR3 DNA sequence: TGTGCCAGCAGATCCGGGACTAGCGTCCACAATGAGCAGTTCTTC. The gene calls are TRBV5-4 and TRBJ2-1; 10 bases map to TRBD2. The CDR3 totals 15 residues. From germline, CDR1 is SGHNT and CDR2 YYREEE (reference sequence). The ends lost 5 bases at V and 5 bases at J; junction bases unmatched: 7.

The CDR3 sequence: CASRYSADTQYF. The CDR3 DNA is TGCGCCAGCAGATACAGCGCAGATACGCAGTATTTT. V is TRBV5-1 and J is TRBJ2-3; D not certain. Germline loops: CDR1 SGHRS, CDR2 YFSETQ. With 5 bases removed from V and 4 bases from J, the gap between germline ends came to 8 bases. This CDR3 contains 12 residues.